A selection of T cell receptor beta chains follows, all from one sample in a study of blood T cells in healthy people across ages. Each CDR3 protein is one row after TCRdb ran MiXCR on the 5' RACE reads. The data contain about 840,000 distinct CDR3 sequences, about 27% of them singletons. Another study also made use of these data, one on T cells of mothers and their children.

The sample comprised blood. Source of these receptors: a woman aged 35 to 49 in good health. CDR3s include the opening cysteine and the closing phenylalanine or tryptophan. The order of the fields is CDR3 protein, V gene, CDR3 length, J gene.

CDR3 protein: CSAWDSYTGELFF
V gene: TRBV20-1
CDR3 length: 13
J gene: TRBJ2-2

CDR3 protein: CASSQDEGRESTDTQYF
V gene: TRBV4-2
CDR3 length: 17
J gene: TRBJ2-3

CDR3 protein: CASSLVLAGTYEQYF
V gene: TRBV7-8
CDR3 length: 15
J gene: TRBJ2-7

CDR3 protein: CAGSPWARGDQPQHF
V gene: TRBV4-1
CDR3 length: 15
J gene: TRBJ1-5

CDR3 protein: CSVAGRNRKDEQFF
V gene: TRBV29-1
CDR3 length: 14
J gene: TRBJ2-1

CDR3 protein: CASRGWDYEQYF
V gene: TRBV12-3/TRBV12-4
CDR3 length: 12
J gene: TRBJ2-7

CDR3 protein: CAWSRVETYGYTF
V gene: TRBV30
CDR3 length: 13
J gene: TRBJ1-2

CDR3 protein: CASSCGAGGYEQYF
V gene: TRBV13
CDR3 length: 14
J gene: NA

CDR3 protein: CASSREDRGYTEAFF
V gene: TRBV4-3
CDR3 length: 15
J gene: TRBJ1-1

CDR3 protein: CASSHDTNEETQYF
V gene: TRBV4-2
CDR3 length: 14
J gene: TRBJ2-5

CDR3 protein: CASSTSGGFIYEQYF
V gene: TRBV6-5
CDR3 length: 15
J gene: TRBJ2-7

CDR3 protein: CATSRGADTQYF
V gene: TRBV15
CDR3 length: 12
J gene: TRBJ2-3

CDR3 protein: CASSQTPVPGYGTDTQYF
V gene: TRBV4-3
CDR3 length: 18
J gene: TRBJ2-3

CDR3 protein: CSVEGRNTEAFF
V gene: TRBV29-1
CDR3 length: 12
J gene: TRBJ1-1

CDR3 protein: CASSEAGLISYNEQFF
V gene: TRBV9
CDR3 length: 16
J gene: TRBJ2-1

CDR3 protein: CASSAWTGEGYTF
V gene: TRBV6-5
CDR3 length: 13
J gene: TRBJ1-2

CDR3 protein: CASSLDRPTSYEQYF
V gene: TRBV7-2
CDR3 length: 15
J gene: TRBJ2-7

CDR3 protein: CASSFDRFPAYEQYF
V gene: TRBV27
CDR3 length: 15
J gene: TRBJ2-7

CDR3 protein: CASSPPGRAAFF
V gene: TRBV3-1
CDR3 length: 12
J gene: TRBJ1-1

CDR3 protein: CASSYLGGTDTDTQYF
V gene: TRBV11-2
CDR3 length: 16
J gene: TRBJ2-3

CDR3 protein: CASSEFRGPEQYF
V gene: TRBV25-1
CDR3 length: 13
J gene: NA

CDR3 protein: CASSRYDEQFF
V gene: TRBV5-1
CDR3 length: 11
J gene: TRBJ2-1

CDR3 protein: CASSAGRGGYNEQFF
V gene: TRBV6-1
CDR3 length: 15
J gene: TRBJ2-1

CDR3 protein: CASSLSGDYWTTGSLYEQFF
V gene: TRBV28
CDR3 length: 20
J gene: TRBJ2-1

CDR3 protein: CASSLGRGETYEQYF
V gene: TRBV12-3/TRBV12-4
CDR3 length: 15
J gene: TRBJ2-7

CDR3 protein: CASSLDVSVRSGTEAFF
V gene: TRBV11-2
CDR3 length: 17
J gene: TRBJ1-1

CDR3 protein: CASSQADFLNTGELFF
V gene: TRBV4-2
CDR3 length: 16
J gene: TRBJ2-2

CDR3 protein: CASSPAGQGTYNEQFF
V gene: TRBV5-1
CDR3 length: 16
J gene: TRBJ2-1

CDR3 protein: CAGSRDGGGDEQFF
V gene: TRBV5-1
CDR3 length: 14
J gene: TRBJ2-1

CDR3 protein: CASSGQGALGTEAFF
V gene: TRBV9
CDR3 length: 15
J gene: TRBJ1-1

CDR3 protein: CASSLGTGDGQPQHF
V gene: TRBV13
CDR3 length: 15
J gene: TRBJ1-5

CDR3 protein: CASSVRSGTYEQYF
V gene: TRBV9
CDR3 length: 14
J gene: TRBJ2-7

CDR3 protein: CASRLMGGGQQQYF
V gene: TRBV7-2
CDR3 length: 14
J gene: TRBJ2-7

CDR3 protein: CASSEYGTLAYEQYF
V gene: TRBV6-1
CDR3 length: 15
J gene: TRBJ2-7

CDR3 protein: CASRPLAAYEQYF
V gene: TRBV27
CDR3 length: 13
J gene: TRBJ2-7

CDR3 protein: CASSYRGSEITEAFF
V gene: TRBV6-5
CDR3 length: 15
J gene: TRBJ1-1

CDR3 protein: CSARASGGSLSYEQYF
V gene: TRBV20-1
CDR3 length: 16
J gene: TRBJ2-7

CDR3 protein: CASSLATGGGYEQYF
V gene: TRBV12-3/TRBV12-4
CDR3 length: 15
J gene: TRBJ2-7

CDR3 protein: CASSTYTGELFF
V gene: TRBV7-2
CDR3 length: 12
J gene: TRBJ2-2

CDR3 protein: CASSIFSRGNDEQYF
V gene: TRBV5-6
CDR3 length: 15
J gene: TRBJ2-7

CDR3 protein: CASSQGTSYNEQFF
V gene: TRBV28
CDR3 length: 14
J gene: TRBJ2-1

CDR3 protein: CASGLGVLSYNEQFF
V gene: TRBV12-3/TRBV12-4
CDR3 length: 15
J gene: TRBJ2-1

CDR3 protein: CAISDGLNYGYTF
V gene: TRBV10-3
CDR3 length: 13
J gene: TRBJ1-2

CDR3 protein: CSVPDPFFLLSPSTDTQYF
V gene: TRBV20-1
CDR3 length: 19
J gene: TRBJ2-3

CDR3 protein: CASSSPGEVKNEQYF
V gene: TRBV7-3
CDR3 length: 15
J gene: TRBJ2-5

CDR3 protein: CSAREGNWGGYTF
V gene: TRBV20-1
CDR3 length: 13
J gene: TRBJ1-2

CDR3 protein: CASSPGLAGARVDTQYF
V gene: TRBV5-1
CDR3 length: 17
J gene: TRBJ2-3

CDR3 protein: CASSRGETEAFF
V gene: TRBV6-6
CDR3 length: 12
J gene: TRBJ1-1

CDR3 protein: CSAPKLRAGGYEQYF
V gene: TRBV20-1
CDR3 length: 15
J gene: TRBJ2-7

CDR3 protein: CASSPTGGSPLHF
V gene: TRBV28
CDR3 length: 13
J gene: TRBJ1-6

CDR3 protein: CASRHQGQQEAQYF
V gene: TRBV11-2
CDR3 length: 14
J gene: TRBJ2-5

CDR3 protein: CSVEEGTGRSETQYF
V gene: TRBV29-1
CDR3 length: 15
J gene: TRBJ2-5

CDR3 protein: CSVKDRGEKLFF
V gene: TRBV29-1
CDR3 length: 12
J gene: TRBJ1-4

CDR3 protein: CASSPGLVLETQYF
V gene: TRBV11-2
CDR3 length: 14
J gene: TRBJ2-5

CDR3 protein: CASSNREGKGETQYF
V gene: TRBV27
CDR3 length: 15
J gene: TRBJ2-5

CDR3 protein: CASSPAVRINQPQHF
V gene: TRBV7-8
CDR3 length: 15
J gene: TRBJ1-5

CDR3 protein: CASSLSDRTGSYEQYF
V gene: TRBV18
CDR3 length: 16
J gene: TRBJ2-7

CDR3 protein: CGGAGVGLAYNEQYF
V gene: TRBV20-1
CDR3 length: 15
J gene: NA

CDR3 protein: CASSARTGNSYEQYF
V gene: TRBV5-4
CDR3 length: 15
J gene: TRBJ2-7